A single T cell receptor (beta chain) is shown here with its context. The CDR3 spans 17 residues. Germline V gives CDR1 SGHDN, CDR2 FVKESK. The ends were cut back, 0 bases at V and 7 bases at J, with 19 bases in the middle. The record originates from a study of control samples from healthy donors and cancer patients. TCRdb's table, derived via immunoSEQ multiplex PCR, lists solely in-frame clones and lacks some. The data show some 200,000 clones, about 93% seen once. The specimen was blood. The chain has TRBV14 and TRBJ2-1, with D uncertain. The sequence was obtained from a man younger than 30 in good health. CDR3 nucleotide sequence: TGTGCCAGCAGCCAAGAGCTTGGACCTTTAAGTAAAAATGAGCAGTTCTTC. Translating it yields CASSQELGPLSKNEQFF.